The rows below give T cell receptor beta chains drawn from one sample of a study of blood T cell repertoires in COVID-19. Profiling relied on immunoSEQ multiplex PCR, and the TCRdb table lists in-frame clones only, not all of them. This sample has 100,000 or so clones, with roughly 88% found just once. The sample taken for sequencing was peripheral blood. Source of these receptors: a human donor in a cohort sampled during active COVID-19. Each CDR3 is given with its conserved first and last residue. The D gene is left open where the match is weak. Not all rows give a size; the values are once, few, many and, for expanded clones, a class.

v_call: TRBV7-9; j_call: TRBJ1-1; clone_size: NA; d_call: NA; cdr3_aa: CASSLEQGTEAFF; cdr3_nt: TGTGCCAGCAGCTTAGAACAGGGCACTGAAGCTTTCTTT
v_call: TRBV6-4; j_call: TRBJ2-1; clone_size: few; d_call: TRBD2; cdr3_aa: CASSRTSVNEQFF; cdr3_nt: TGTGCCAGCAGTCGGACTAGCGTAAATGAGCAGTTCTTC
v_call: TRBV25-1; j_call: TRBJ1-4; clone_size: once; d_call: NA; cdr3_aa: CASSDPDRFNEKLFF; cdr3_nt: TGTGCCAGCAGTGATCCGGACAGATTTAATGAAAAACTGTTTTTT
v_call: TRBV5-8; j_call: TRBJ2-3; clone_size: NA; d_call: NA; cdr3_aa: CASSLVQGPQDTQYF; cdr3_nt: TGTGCCAGCAGCTTGGTTCAGGGGCCGCAAGATACGCAGTATTTT
v_call: TRBV28; j_call: TRBJ2-7; clone_size: NA; d_call: TRBD2; cdr3_aa: CASSILPGGGRAYEQYF; cdr3_nt: TGTGCCAGCAGTATCCTCCCTGGAGGCGGGAGGGCCTACGAGCAGTACTTC
v_call: TRBV30; j_call: TRBJ1-2; clone_size: NA; d_call: NA; cdr3_aa: CAWSAAGYGYTF; cdr3_nt: TGTGCCTGGAGTGCGGCGGGGTATGGCTACACCTTC
v_call: TRBV19; j_call: TRBJ1-2; clone_size: NA; d_call: NA; cdr3_aa: CASSITRIYGYTF; cdr3_nt: TGTGCCAGTAGTATCACCAGGATCTATGGCTACACCTTC
v_call: TRBV6-2/TRBV6-3; j_call: TRBJ1-6; clone_size: NA; d_call: NA; cdr3_aa: CASSYDSYNSPLHF; cdr3_nt: TGTGCCAGCAGTTACGACAGCTATAATTCACCCCTCCACTTT
v_call: TRBV25-1; j_call: TRBJ2-5; clone_size: NA; d_call: TRBD2; cdr3_aa: CASSDPLTSGRFETQYF; cdr3_nt: TGTGCCAGCAGTGACCCGCTGACTAGCGGGAGATTTGAGACCCAGTACTTC
v_call: TRBV4-2; j_call: TRBJ2-6; clone_size: few; d_call: NA; cdr3_aa: CASSQDESSGANVLTF; cdr3_nt: TGTGCCAGCAGCCAAGATGAGAGCTCTGGGGCCAACGTCCTGACTTTC
v_call: TRBV5-6; j_call: TRBJ1-2; clone_size: NA; d_call: TRBD1; cdr3_aa: CASSSGTGLSNGGYTF; cdr3_nt: TGTGCCAGCAGCTCCGGGACAGGCCTTTCGAACGGTGGCTACACCTTC
v_call: TRBV6-6; j_call: TRBJ1-5; clone_size: NA; d_call: TRBD1; cdr3_aa: CASRDQGEAQPQHF; cdr3_nt: TGTGCCAGCAGAGACCAGGGGGAGGCTCAGCCCCAGCATTTT
v_call: TRBV6-5; j_call: TRBJ1-3; clone_size: NA; d_call: TRBD1; cdr3_aa: CASSNPTGVGNTIYF; cdr3_nt: TGTGCCAGCAGTAACCCAACAGGGGTGGGAAACACCATATATTTT
v_call: TRBV11-3; j_call: TRBJ2-1; clone_size: NA; d_call: NA; cdr3_aa: CASSLRSYNEQFF; cdr3_nt: TGTGCCAGCAGCTTGCGGTCCTACAATGAGCAGTTCTTC
v_call: TRBV12-3/TRBV12-4; j_call: TRBJ2-5; clone_size: NA; d_call: NA; cdr3_aa: CASSASNQETQYF; cdr3_nt: TGTGCCAGCAGCGCGTCGAATCAAGAGACCCAGTACTTC
v_call: TRBV3-1/TRBV3-2; j_call: TRBJ1-5; clone_size: NA; d_call: NA; cdr3_aa: CASSRAGSSNQPQHF; cdr3_nt: TGTGCCAGCAGCCGGGCGGGGAGTAGCAATCAGCCCCAGCATTTT
v_call: TRBV19; j_call: TRBJ2-1; clone_size: NA; d_call: TRBD2; cdr3_aa: CASSTWTSEEQFF; cdr3_nt: TGTGCCAGTAGTACTTGGACTAGCGAAGAGCAGTTCTTC
v_call: TRBV11-2; j_call: TRBJ2-7; clone_size: NA; d_call: TRBD2; cdr3_aa: CASSPRRGGFYEQYF; cdr3_nt: TGTGCCAGCAGTCCTCGGCGGGGGGGTTTTTACGAGCAGTACTTC
v_call: TRBV6-6; j_call: TRBJ2-4; clone_size: NA; d_call: NA; cdr3_aa: CASSGAAKNIQYF; cdr3_nt: TGTGCCAGCTCAGGGGCAGCCAAAAACATTCAGTACTTC
v_call: TRBV19; j_call: TRBJ1-2; clone_size: NA; d_call: NA; cdr3_aa: CASKSKELRDGYTF; cdr3_nt: TGTGCCAGTAAAAGTAAGGAGCTGAGGGATGGCTACACCTTC
v_call: TRBV9; j_call: TRBJ2-1; clone_size: NA; d_call: NA; cdr3_aa: CASSVQSGSFAYEQFF; cdr3_nt: TGTGCCAGCAGCGTACAATCGGGTAGTTTTGCGTATGAGCAGTTCTTC
v_call: TRBV5-6; j_call: TRBJ1-3; clone_size: NA; d_call: TRBD1; cdr3_aa: CASSSPGRGVGNTIYF; cdr3_nt: TGTGCCAGCAGCTCCCCCGGCAGGGGGGTAGGAAACACCATATATTTT
v_call: TRBV6-5; j_call: TRBJ2-1; clone_size: NA; d_call: TRBD1; cdr3_aa: CASRNAGTAYNEQFF; cdr3_nt: TGTGCCAGCAGAAACGCCGGGACAGCCTACAATGAGCAGTTCTTC
v_call: TRBV2; j_call: TRBJ2-7; clone_size: few; d_call: TRBD1; cdr3_aa: CASSAGTAKPYEQYF; cdr3_nt: TGTGCCAGCAGTGCGGGGACAGCAAAGCCCTACGAGCAGTACTTC
v_call: TRBV21-1; j_call: TRBJ2-5; clone_size: once; d_call: NA; cdr3_aa: CAARGDRGRLETQYF; cdr3_nt: TGTGCCGCGAGGGGGGACAGGGGGCGGTTGGAGACCCAGTACTTC
v_call: TRBV4-1; j_call: TRBJ2-6; clone_size: NA; d_call: TRBD1; cdr3_aa: CASSLLGQGSGANVLTF; cdr3_nt: TGCGCCAGCAGCTTGTTGGGACAGGGGTCTGGGGCCAACGTCCTGACTTTC
v_call: TRBV28; j_call: TRBJ1-3; clone_size: NA; d_call: NA; cdr3_aa: CASSFEGAGNTIYF; cdr3_nt: TGTGCCAGCAGTTTTGAGGGGGCTGGAAACACCATATATTTT
v_call: TRBV28; j_call: TRBJ2-7; clone_size: NA; d_call: TRBD1; cdr3_aa: CASSPGTGDSYEQYF; cdr3_nt: TGTGCCAGCAGTCCAGGGACAGGCGATTCCTACGAGCAGTACTTC
v_call: TRBV7-9; j_call: TRBJ1-4; clone_size: NA; d_call: NA; cdr3_aa: CASSLIWSGQNEKLFF; cdr3_nt: TGTGCCAGCAGCTTAATCTGGTCAGGCCAAAATGAAAAACTGTTTTTT
v_call: TRBV19; j_call: TRBJ2-3; clone_size: NA; d_call: NA; cdr3_aa: CASEDFTDTQYF; cdr3_nt: TGTGCCAGCGAGGACTTCACAGATACGCAGTATTTT
v_call: TRBV5-1; j_call: TRBJ2-7; clone_size: NA; d_call: NA; cdr3_aa: CASSLFLAEHEQYF; cdr3_nt: TGCGCCAGCAGCTTGTTTCTGGCGGAACACGAGCAGTACTTC
v_call: TRBV10-3; j_call: TRBJ2-7; clone_size: NA; d_call: TRBD2; cdr3_aa: CAIRRTSGGVSYEQYF; cdr3_nt: TGTGCCATCAGAAGGACTAGCGGGGGAGTCTCCTACGAGCAGTACTTC
v_call: TRBV30; j_call: TRBJ2-3; clone_size: NA; d_call: TRBD2; cdr3_aa: CAWMSGRSTDTQYF; cdr3_nt: TGTGCCTGGATGAGCGGGAGAAGCACAGATACGCAGTATTTT
v_call: TRBV30; j_call: TRBJ1-1; clone_size: NA; d_call: NA; cdr3_aa: CAWSPKLVGAFF; cdr3_nt: TGTGCCTGGAGTCCTAAGTTGGTTGGAGCTTTCTTT
v_call: TRBV7-2; j_call: TRBJ2-7; clone_size: NA; d_call: NA; cdr3_aa: CASSLVSGGDSYEQYF; cdr3_nt: TGTGCCAGCAGCTTAGTAAGCGGCGGGGACTCCTACGAGCAGTACTTC
v_call: TRBV4-2; j_call: TRBJ1-6; clone_size: NA; d_call: NA; cdr3_aa: CASSQDSGLNNSPLHF; cdr3_nt: TGTGCCAGCAGCCAAGATAGTGGGCTGAATAATTCACCCCTCCACTTT
v_call: TRBV7-2; j_call: TRBJ1-2; clone_size: many; d_call: NA; cdr3_aa: CASSPGREYGYTF; cdr3_nt: TGTGCCAGCAGCCCGGGAAGGGAATATGGCTACACCTTC
v_call: TRBV19; j_call: TRBJ1-5; clone_size: NA; d_call: NA; cdr3_aa: CASSPRGRQPQHF; cdr3_nt: TGTGCCAGTAGTCCCAGGGGACGACAGCCCCAGCATTTT